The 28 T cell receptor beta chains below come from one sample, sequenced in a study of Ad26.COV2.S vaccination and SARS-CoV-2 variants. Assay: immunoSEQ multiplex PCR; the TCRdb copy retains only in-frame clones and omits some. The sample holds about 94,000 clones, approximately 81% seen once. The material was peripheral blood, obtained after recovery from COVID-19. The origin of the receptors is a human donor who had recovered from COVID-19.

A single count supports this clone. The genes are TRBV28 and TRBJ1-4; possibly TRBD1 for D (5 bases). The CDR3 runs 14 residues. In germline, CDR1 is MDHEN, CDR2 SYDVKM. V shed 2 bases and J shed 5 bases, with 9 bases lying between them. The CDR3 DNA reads TGTGCCAGCAGTTTACAGGGCCAGAATGAAAAACTGTTTTTT. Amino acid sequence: CASSLQGQNEKLFF. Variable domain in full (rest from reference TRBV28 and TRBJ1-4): DVKVTQSSRYLVKRTGEKVFLECVQDMDHENMFWYRQDPGLGLRLIYFSYDVKMKEKGDIPEGYSVSREKKERFSLILESASTNQTSMYLCASSLQGQNEKLFFGSGTQLSVL.

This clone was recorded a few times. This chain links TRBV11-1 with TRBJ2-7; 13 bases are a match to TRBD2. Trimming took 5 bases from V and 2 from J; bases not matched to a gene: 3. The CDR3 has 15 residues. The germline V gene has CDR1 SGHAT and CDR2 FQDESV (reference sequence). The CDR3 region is CASSRLAGGPYEQYF. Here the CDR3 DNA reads TGTGCCAGCAGCCGACTAGCGGGAGGACCCTACGAGCAGTACTTC.

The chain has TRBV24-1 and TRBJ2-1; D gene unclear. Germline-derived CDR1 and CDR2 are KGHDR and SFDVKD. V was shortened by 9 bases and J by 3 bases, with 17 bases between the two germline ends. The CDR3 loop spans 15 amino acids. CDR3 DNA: TGTGCCACCGGATCCAACTCAGAAAGCTACAATGAGCAGTTCTTC. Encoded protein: CATGSNSESYNEQFF.

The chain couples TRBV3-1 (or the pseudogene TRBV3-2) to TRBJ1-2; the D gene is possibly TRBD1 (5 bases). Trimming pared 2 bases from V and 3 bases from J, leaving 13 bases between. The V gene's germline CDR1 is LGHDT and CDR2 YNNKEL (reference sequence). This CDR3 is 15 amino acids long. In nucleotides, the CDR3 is TGTGCCAGCAGCCAAACACCCCCAGGGCACTATGGCTACACCTTC. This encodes CASSQTPPGHYGYTF.

The CDR3 DNA follows: TGTGCCAGTAGTATAGGGGTAGGGGGACAACTGGAAGAGACCCAGTACTTC. Protein sequence: CASSIGVGGQLEETQYF. This rearrangement joins TRBV19 to TRBJ2-5; the D gene is possibly TRBD1 (6 bases). V was pared by 1 base and J by 3 bases, with 18 bases between. The CDR3 is 17 residues long. Germline-derived CDR1 and CDR2 are LNHDA and SQIVND (reference sequence).

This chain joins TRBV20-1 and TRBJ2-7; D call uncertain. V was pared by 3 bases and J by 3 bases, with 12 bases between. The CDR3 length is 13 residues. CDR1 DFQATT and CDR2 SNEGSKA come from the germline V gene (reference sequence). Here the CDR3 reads CSASLVGNYEQYF. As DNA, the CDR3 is TGCAGTGCTAGTCTAGTCGGAAACTACGAGCAGTACTTC.

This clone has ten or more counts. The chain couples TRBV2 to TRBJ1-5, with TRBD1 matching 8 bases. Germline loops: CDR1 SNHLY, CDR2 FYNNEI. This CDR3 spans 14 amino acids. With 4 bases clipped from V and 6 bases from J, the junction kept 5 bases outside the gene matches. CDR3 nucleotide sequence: TGTGCCAGCAGTGGGACAGGGATTGGTCAGCCCCAGCATTTT. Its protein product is CASSGTGIGQPQHF.

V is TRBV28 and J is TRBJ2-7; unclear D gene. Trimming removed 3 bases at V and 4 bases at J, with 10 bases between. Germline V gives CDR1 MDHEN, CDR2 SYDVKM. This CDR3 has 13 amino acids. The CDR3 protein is CASSLSQAYEQYF. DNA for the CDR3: TGTGCCAGCAGTTTGTCCCAAGCTTACGAGCAGTACTTC.

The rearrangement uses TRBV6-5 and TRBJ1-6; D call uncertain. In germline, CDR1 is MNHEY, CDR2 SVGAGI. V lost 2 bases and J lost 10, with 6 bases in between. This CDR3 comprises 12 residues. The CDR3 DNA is TGTGCCAGCAGTTACGGAAAATCACCCCTCCACTTT. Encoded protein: CASSYGKSPLHF.

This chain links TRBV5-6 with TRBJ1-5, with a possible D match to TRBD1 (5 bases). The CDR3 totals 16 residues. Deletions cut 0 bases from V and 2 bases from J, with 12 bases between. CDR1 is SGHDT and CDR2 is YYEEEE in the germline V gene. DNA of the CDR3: TGTGCCAGCAGCTTGGCCTCAGGGTTCGGCAATCAGCCCCAGCATTTT. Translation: CASSLASGFGNQPQHF.

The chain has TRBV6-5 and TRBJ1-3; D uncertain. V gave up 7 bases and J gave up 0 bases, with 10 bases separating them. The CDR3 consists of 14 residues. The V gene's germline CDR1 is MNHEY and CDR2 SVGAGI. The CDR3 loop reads CASTHGNSGNTIYF. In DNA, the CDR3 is TGTGCCAGCACCCACGGGAACTCTGGAAACACCATATATTTT.

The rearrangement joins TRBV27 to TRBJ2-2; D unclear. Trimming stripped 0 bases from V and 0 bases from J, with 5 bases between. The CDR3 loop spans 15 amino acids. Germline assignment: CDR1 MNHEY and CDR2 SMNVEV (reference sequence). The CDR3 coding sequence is TGTGCCAGCAGTTTATCTACCCCGAACACCGGGGAGCTGTTTTTT. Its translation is CASSLSTPNTGELFF.

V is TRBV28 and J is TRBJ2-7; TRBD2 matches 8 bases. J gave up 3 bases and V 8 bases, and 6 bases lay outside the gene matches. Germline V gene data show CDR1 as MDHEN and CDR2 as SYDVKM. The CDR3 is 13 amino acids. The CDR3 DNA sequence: TGTGCCAGCGGTCGGGGGGGGGTCTACGAGCAGTACTTC. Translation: CASGRGGVYEQYF.

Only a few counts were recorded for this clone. The CDR3 DNA reads TGTGCCAGCAGCTTAGTAGGGACTAGCGTAGGAGATACGCAGTATTTT. It encodes CASSLVGTSVGDTQYF. This sequence joins TRBV7-9 and TRBJ2-3; 10 bases are shared with TRBD2. Germline CDR1 is SEHNR and CDR2 is FQNEAQ (reference sequence). V lost 1 base and J lost 5; bases outside the gene matches: 6. The CDR3 extends over 16 amino acids.

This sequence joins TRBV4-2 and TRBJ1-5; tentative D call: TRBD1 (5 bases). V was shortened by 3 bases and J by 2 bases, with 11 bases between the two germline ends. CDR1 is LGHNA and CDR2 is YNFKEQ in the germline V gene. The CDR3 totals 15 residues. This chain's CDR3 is CASSHVGDRNQPQHF. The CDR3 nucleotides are TGTGCCAGCAGCCACGTAGGGGATCGCAATCAGCCCCAGCATTTT.

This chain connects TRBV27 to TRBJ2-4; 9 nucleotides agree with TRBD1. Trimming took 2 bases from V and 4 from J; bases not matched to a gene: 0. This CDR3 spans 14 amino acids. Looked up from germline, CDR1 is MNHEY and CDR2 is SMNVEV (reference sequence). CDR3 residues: CASSLDRGKNIQYF. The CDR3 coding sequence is TGTGCCAGCAGTTTAGACAGGGGGAAAAACATTCAGTACTTC.

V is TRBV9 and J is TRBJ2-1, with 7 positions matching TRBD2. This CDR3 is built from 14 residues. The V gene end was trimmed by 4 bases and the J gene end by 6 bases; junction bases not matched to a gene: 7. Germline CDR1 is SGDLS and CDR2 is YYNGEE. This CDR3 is CASSSSGGGNEQFF. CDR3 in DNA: TGTGCCAGCAGCTCATCGGGAGGAGGCAATGAGCAGTTCTTC.

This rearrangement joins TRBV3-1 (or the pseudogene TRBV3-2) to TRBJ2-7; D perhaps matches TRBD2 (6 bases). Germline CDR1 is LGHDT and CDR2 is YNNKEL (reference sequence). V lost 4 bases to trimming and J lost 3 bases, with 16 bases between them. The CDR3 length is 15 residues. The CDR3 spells CASSPLGDSLYEQYF. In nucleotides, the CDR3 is TGTGCCAGCAGCCCCTTAGGGGACTCGCTCTACGAGCAGTACTTC.

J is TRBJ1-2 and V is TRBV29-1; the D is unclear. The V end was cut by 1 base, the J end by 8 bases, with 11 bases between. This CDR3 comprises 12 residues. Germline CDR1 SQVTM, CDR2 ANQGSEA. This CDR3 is CSVEGTVSGYTF. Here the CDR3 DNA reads TGCAGCGTTGAAGGGACCGTGTCCGGCTACACCTTC.

DNA of the CDR3: TGTGCCAGCAGGACTAGCGGGGGCTCCAATGAGCAGTTCTTC. Translating it yields CASRTSGGSNEQFF. The J gene is TRBJ2-1, the V gene TRBV6-6; 12 bases agree with TRBD2. The CDR3 is 14 amino acids. With V trimmed by 6 bases and J by 6 bases, 3 bases remained unmatched. Germline CDR1 is MNHNY and CDR2 is SVGAGI (reference sequence).

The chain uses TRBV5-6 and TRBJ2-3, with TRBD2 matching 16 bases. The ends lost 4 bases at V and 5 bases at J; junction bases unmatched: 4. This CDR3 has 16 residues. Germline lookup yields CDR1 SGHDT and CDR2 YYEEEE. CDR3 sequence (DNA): TGTGCCAGCAGCCCGGGACTAGCGGGAGGGAGAGATACGCAGTATTTT. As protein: CASSPGLAGGRDTQYF.

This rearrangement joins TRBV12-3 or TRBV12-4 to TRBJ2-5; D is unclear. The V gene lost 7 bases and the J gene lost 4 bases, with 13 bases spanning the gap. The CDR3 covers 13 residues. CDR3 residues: CASKFPGRETQYF. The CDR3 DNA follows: TGTGCCAGCAAATTCCCCGGTAGAGAGACCCAGTACTTC.

This chain's CDR3 is CASSSGQAYYGYTF. The CDR3 bases are TGTGCCAGCAGTTCGGGACAGGCGTACTATGGCTACACCTTC. The V gene is TRBV27, the J gene TRBJ1-2; 8 nucleotides align to TRBD1. Trimming removed 4 bases from V and 3 bases from J; junction bases left unmatched: 4. Per the germline V gene, CDR1 is MNHEY and CDR2 is SMNVEV (reference sequence). The CDR3 is 14 amino acids.

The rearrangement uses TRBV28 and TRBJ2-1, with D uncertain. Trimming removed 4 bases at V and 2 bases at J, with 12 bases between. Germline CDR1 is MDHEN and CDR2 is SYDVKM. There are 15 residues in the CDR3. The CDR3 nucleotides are TGTGCCAGCAGTTCAACAGATATAGCCTACAATGAGCAGTTCTTC. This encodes CASSSTDIAYNEQFF.

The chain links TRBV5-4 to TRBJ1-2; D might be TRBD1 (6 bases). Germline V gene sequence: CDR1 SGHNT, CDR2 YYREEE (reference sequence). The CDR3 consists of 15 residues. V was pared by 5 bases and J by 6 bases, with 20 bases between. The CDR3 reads CASRHQSQGHNGYTF. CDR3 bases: TGTGCCAGCAGACATCAATCGCAGGGACATAATGGCTACACCTTC.

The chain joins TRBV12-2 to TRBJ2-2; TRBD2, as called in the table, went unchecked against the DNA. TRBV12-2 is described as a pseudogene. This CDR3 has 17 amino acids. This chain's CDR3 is CASRLALARSDTGELFF. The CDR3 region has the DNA TGTGCAAGTCGCTTAGCGCTGGCAAGGAGTGACACCGGGGAGCTGTTTTTT.

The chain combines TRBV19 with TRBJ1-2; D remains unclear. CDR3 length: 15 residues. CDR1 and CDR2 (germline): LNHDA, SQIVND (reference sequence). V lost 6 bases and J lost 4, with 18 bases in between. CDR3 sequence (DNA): TGTGCCAGTAGGATTGCTGTCAATGCTGTCTATGGCTACACCTTC. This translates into CASRIAVNAVYGYTF. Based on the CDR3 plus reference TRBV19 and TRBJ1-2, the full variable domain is DGGITQSPKYLFRKEGQNVTLSCEQNLNHDAMYWYRQDPGQGLRLIYYSQIVNDFQKGDIAEGYSVSREKKESFPLTVTSAQKNPTAFYLCASRIAVNAVYGYTFGSGTRLTVV.

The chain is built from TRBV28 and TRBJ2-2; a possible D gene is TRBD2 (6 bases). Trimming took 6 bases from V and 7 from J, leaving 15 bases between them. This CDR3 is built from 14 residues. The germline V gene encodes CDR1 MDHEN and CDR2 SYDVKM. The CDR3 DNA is TGTGCCAGCAGGGAGGGCCATCGGGGCGGGGAGCTGTTTTTT. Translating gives CASREGHRGGELFF.